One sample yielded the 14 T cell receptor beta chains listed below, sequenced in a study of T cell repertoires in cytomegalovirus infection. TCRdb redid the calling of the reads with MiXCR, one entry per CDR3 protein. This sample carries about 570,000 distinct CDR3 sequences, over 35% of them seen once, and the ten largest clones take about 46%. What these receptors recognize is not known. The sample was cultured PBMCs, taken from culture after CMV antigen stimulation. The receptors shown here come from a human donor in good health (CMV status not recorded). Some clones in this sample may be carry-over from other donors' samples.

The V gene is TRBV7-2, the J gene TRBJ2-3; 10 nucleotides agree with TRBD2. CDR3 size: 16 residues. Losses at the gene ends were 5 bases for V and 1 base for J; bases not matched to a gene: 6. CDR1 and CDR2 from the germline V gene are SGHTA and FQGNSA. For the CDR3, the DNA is TGTGCCAGCAGCCTACGCGGGACTAGCGGCACAGATACGCAGTATTTT. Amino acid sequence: CASSLRGTSGTDTQYF.

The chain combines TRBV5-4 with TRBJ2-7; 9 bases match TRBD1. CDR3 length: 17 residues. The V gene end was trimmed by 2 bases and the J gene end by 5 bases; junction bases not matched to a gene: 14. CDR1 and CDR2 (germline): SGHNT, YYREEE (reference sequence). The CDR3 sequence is CASSFFRATGGLHEQYF. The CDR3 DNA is TGTGCCAGCAGCTTTTTCAGGGCGACAGGGGGGCTACACGAGCAGTACTTC.

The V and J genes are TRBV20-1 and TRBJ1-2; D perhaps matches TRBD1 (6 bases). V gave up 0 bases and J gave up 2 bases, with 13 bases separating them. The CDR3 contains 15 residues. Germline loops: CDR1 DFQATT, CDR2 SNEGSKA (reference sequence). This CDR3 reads CSARDWGLLNYGYTF. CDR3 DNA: TGCAGTGCTAGAGATTGGGGGCTCCTAAACTATGGCTACACCTTC.

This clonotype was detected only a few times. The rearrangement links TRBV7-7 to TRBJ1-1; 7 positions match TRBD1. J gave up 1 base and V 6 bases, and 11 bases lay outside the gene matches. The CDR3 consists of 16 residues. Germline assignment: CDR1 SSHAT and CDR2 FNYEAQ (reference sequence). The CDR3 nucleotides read TGTGCCAGCAGACAGGGGAAAAAAGACCAGAACACTGAAGCTTTCTTT. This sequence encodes CASRQGKKDQNTEAFF.

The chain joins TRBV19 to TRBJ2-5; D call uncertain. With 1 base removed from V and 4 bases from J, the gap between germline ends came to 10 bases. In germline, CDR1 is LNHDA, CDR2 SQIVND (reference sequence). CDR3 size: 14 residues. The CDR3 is CASSIGVRRETQYF. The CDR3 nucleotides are TGTGCCAGTAGTATAGGGGTGAGGAGAGAGACCCAGTACTTC.

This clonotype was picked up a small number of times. CDR3 DNA sequence: TGTGCCAGCAGCTTAGCGGGGACAGACCAAGAGACCCAGTACTTC. It translates to CASSLAGTDQETQYF. This rearrangement joins TRBV7-2 to TRBJ2-5, with 7 bases aligning to TRBD1. CDR3 length: 15 amino acids. Trimming removed 0 bases from V and 0 bases from J; junction bases left unmatched: 1. Per the germline V gene, CDR1 is SGHTA and CDR2 is FQGNSA.

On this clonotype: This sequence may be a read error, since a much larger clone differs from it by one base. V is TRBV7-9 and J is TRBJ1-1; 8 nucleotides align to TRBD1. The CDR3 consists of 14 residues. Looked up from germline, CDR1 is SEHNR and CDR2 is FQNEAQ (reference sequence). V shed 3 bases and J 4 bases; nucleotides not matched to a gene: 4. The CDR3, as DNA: TGTGCCAGCAGCTTTAGCACAGGGGGCACTGAAGCTTTCTTT. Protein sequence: CASSFSTGGTEAFF.

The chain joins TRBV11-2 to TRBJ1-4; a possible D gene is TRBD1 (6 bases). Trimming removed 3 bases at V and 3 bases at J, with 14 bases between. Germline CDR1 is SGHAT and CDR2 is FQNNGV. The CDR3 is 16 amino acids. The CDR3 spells CASSFGTGRSNEKLFF. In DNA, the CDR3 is TGTGCCAGCAGCTTCGGTACAGGGAGGTCTAATGAAAAACTGTTTTTT.

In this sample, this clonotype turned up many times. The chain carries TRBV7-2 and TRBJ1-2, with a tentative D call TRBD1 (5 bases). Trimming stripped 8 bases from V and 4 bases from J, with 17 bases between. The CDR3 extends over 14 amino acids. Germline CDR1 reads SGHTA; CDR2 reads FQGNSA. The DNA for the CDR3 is TGTGCCAGCCCTTTTGAAGGGACGGCCTATGGCTACACCTTC. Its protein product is CASPFEGTAYGYTF.

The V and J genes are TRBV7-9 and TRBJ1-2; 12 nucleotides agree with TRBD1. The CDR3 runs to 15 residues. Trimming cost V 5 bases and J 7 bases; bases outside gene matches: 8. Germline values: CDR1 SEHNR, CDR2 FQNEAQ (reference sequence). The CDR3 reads CASSHRDRGRVGYTF. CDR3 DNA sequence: TGTGCCAGCAGCCACCGGGACAGGGGGCGAGTTGGCTACACCTTC.

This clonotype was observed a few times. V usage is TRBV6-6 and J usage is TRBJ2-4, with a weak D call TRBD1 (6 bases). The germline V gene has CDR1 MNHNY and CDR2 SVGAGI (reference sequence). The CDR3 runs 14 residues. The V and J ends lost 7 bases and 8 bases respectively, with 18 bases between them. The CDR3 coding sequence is TGTGCCAGCATAAGTCAGGGGTTTGGGGACATTCAGTACTTC. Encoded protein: CASISQGFGDIQYF.

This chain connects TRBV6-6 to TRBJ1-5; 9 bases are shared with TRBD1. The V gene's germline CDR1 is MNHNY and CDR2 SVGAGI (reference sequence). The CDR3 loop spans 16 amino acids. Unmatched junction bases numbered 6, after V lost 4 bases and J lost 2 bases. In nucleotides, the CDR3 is TGTGCCAGCAGTTCCGCCCGGACAGGGGGCAATCAGCCCCAGCATTTT. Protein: CASSSARTGGNQPQHF.

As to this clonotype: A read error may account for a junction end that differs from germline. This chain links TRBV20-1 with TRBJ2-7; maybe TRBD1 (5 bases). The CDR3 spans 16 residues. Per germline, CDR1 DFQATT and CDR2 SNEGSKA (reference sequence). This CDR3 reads CSARDRRGHDLFEQYF. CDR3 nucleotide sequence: TGCAGCGCTAGAGATCGGCGCGGACACGACCTCTTCGAGCAGTACTTC.

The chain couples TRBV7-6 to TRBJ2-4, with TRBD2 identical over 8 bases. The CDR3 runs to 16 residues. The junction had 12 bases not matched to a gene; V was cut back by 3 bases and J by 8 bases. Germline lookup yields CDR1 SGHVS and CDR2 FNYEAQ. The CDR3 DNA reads TGTGCCAGCAGCTTCGGGGGCACGGGACTAGGACACATTCAGTACTTC. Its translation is CASSFGGTGLGHIQYF.